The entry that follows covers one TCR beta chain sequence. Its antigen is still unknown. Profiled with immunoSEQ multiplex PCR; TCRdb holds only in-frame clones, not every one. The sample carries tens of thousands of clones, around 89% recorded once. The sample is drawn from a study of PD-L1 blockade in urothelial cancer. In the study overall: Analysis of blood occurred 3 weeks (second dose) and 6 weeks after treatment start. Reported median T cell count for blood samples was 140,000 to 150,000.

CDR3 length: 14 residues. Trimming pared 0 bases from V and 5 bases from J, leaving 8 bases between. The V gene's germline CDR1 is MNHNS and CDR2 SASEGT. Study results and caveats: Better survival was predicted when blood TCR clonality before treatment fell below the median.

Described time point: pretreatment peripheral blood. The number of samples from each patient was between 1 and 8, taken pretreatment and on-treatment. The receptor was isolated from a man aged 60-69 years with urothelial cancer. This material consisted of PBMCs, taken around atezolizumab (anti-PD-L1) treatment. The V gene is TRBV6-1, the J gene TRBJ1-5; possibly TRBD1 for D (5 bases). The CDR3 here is CASSEAGEYQPQHF. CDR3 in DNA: TGTGCCAGCAGTGAAGCAGGGGAATATCAGCCCCAGCATTTT.